These 25 T cell receptor beta chains share one sample of origin, sequenced in a study of T cell repertoires in aging, cancer and after chemotherapy. Multiplex touch-down PCR with TRB-A/B primers amplified rearranged V-D-J TRB sequences. A single record per CDR3 protein comes from TCRdb applying MiXCR to the multiplex PCR reads. The table lists approximately 11,000 distinct CDR3 sequences, approximately 41% of them singletons. Amplification of TCR beta used genomic DNA extracted from peripheral blood. Input material: blood. Every receptor here comes from a human donor in good health.

This clonotype was seen a few times. The chain carries TRBV10-1 and TRBJ1-4; possible D gene TRBD1, 5 bases. This CDR3 has 11 amino acids. Germline values: CDR1 WNHNN, CDR2 SYGVQD (reference sequence). With 10 bases removed from V and 10 bases from J, the gap between germline ends came to 13 bases. The CDR3 is CAIIRVVKLFF. CDR3 coding DNA: TGCGCCATCATCAGGGTCGTAAAACTGTTTTTT.

V gene TRBV10-3 combines with J gene TRBJ1-5, with D maybe TRBD1 (5 bases). Germline V gene lookup returns CDR1 ENHRY and CDR2 SYGVKD. The CDR3 loop spans 12 amino acids. Trimming pared 4 bases from V and 5 bases from J, leaving 6 bases between. The CDR3 loop reads CAISGGDQPQHF. Here the CDR3 DNA reads TGTGCCATCAGTGGAGGGGATCAGCCCCAGCATTTT.

This clonotype has just a few counts. The chain has TRBV6-5 and TRBJ1-3, with D perhaps matching TRBD1 (5 bases). CDR1 and CDR2 from the germline V gene are MNHEY and SVGAGI. This CDR3 is built from 16 residues. V was trimmed by 0 bases and J by 0 bases, leaving 9 bases between them. The CDR3 here is CASSYSRGSSGNTIYF. CDR3 in DNA: TGTGCCAGCAGTTACTCGAGGGGAAGCTCTGGAAACACCATATATTTT.

The rearrangement joins TRBV7-3 to TRBJ1-2; D gene ambiguous. CDR1 is SGHTA, CDR2 FQGTGA, per germline. V lost 2 bases, J lost 3 bases, and 7 bases lay in between. The CDR3 is made up of 13 amino acids. CDR3: CASSLEAYYGYTF. The CDR3 DNA follows: TGTGCCAGCAGCTTAGAGGCTTACTATGGCTACACCTTC. The full variable domain, its missing parts supplied by reference TRBV7-3 and TRBJ1-2, is GAGVSQTPSNKVTEKGKYVELRCDPISGHTALYWYRQSLGQGPEFLIYFQGTGAADDSGLPNDRFFAVRPEGSVSTLKIQRTERGDSAVYLCASSLEAYYGYTFGSGTRLTVV.

The chain uses TRBV20-1 and TRBJ1-4, with D possibly being TRBD1 (5 bases). The CDR3 spans 14 residues. Germline V gene sequence: CDR1 DFQATT, CDR2 SNEGSKA (reference sequence). Trimming pared 3 bases from V and 7 bases from J, leaving 15 bases between. CDR3 DNA: TGCAGTGCTAGGGGAGGGGCTGGAGGTGAAAAACTGTTTTTT. This translates into CSARGGAGGEKLFF.

The V call is TRBV28, the J call TRBJ2-7, with TRBD1 identical over 7 bases. V shed 3 bases and J 7 bases; nucleotides not matched to a gene: 6. CDR3 length: 13 amino acids. Germline V gene lookup returns CDR1 MDHEN and CDR2 SYDVKM. In DNA, the CDR3 is TGTGCCAGCAGTTTCCGACAGGGAAGTGAGCAGTACGTC. Translation: CASSFRQGSEQYV.

This clonotype has only a few counts. The rearrangement links TRBV30 to TRBJ1-4; D might be TRBD1 (5 bases). V shed 0 bases and J shed 10 bases, with 12 bases lying between them. Germline V gene lookup returns CDR1 GTSNPN and CDR2 SVGIG (reference sequence). The CDR3 sequence is 13 residues long. The CDR3 region is CAWSVSTGGKLFF. The CDR3, as DNA: TGTGCCTGGAGTGTATCCACTGGGGGAAAACTGTTTTTT.

V usage is TRBV5-1 and J usage is TRBJ2-2; D may be TRBD2 (6 bases). V lost 5 bases, J lost 7 bases, and 12 bases lay in between. The germline gives CDR1 SGHRS, CDR2 YFSETQ. The CDR3 spans 13 residues. CDR3 bases: TGCGCCAGCAGGGGCGCGGAGGGCGGGGAGCTGTTTTTT. It translates to CASRGAEGGELFF. The entire variable domain, with the rest obtained from reference TRBV5-1 and TRBJ2-2, is as follows: KAGVTQTPRYLIKTRGQQVTLSCSPISGHRSVSWYQQTPGQGLQFLFEYFSETQRNKGNFPGRFSGRQFSNSRSEMNVSTLELGDSALYLCASRGAEGGELFFGEGSRLTVL.

A word on this clonotype: One end of the junction varies from germline; a read error may be responsible. The chain is built from TRBV4-1 and TRBJ2-3, with TRBD2 identical over 10 bases. The CDR3 totals 15 residues. Germline assignment: CDR1 MGHRA and CDR2 YSYEKL. In DNA form, the CDR3 reads TGTGCCAGCAGCCAAGAGCGGGGGGGCCCAGATACGCAGTATTTT. Translated: CASSQERGGPDTQYF.

The chain joins TRBV7-9 to TRBJ1-2; no clear D. CDR3 size: 14 residues. V lost 1 base, J lost 4 bases, and 10 bases lay in between. Germline CDR1 SEHNR, CDR2 FQNEAQ (reference sequence). CDR3 in amino acids: CASSLEVGFYGYTF. The CDR3 DNA reads as TGTGCCAGCAGCTTAGAAGTGGGATTCTATGGCTACACCTTC.

The chain combines TRBV6-5 with TRBJ1-6; no definite D call. From germline, CDR1 is MNHEY and CDR2 SVGAGI. The length of the CDR3 is 13 residues. In DNA form, the CDR3 reads TGTTTCAGCAGCCTGACTTCAAATTCACCCCTCCACTTT. Translated: CFSSLTSNSPLHF.

The chain joins TRBV13 to TRBJ2-1, with 15 bases lining up with TRBD2. The CDR3 is 19 residues long. The V gene end was trimmed by 10 bases and the J gene end by 6 bases; junction bases not matched to a gene: 19. Germline CDR1 is PRHDT and CDR2 is FYEKMQ (reference sequence). The CDR3: CAIPTGTWGLAGGTNEQFF. CDR3 DNA: TGTGCCATCCCGACCGGGACATGGGGACTAGCGGGGGGCACCAATGAGCAGTTCTTC.

This chain connects TRBV6-1 to TRBJ1-6; D not resolved. Trimming pared 7 bases from V and 5 bases from J, leaving 12 bases between. CDR1 is MNHNS and CDR2 is SASEGT in the germline V gene. CDR3 length equals 14 residues. The CDR3 spells CASIQRADNSPLHF. CDR3 DNA: TGTGCCAGCATCCAAAGGGCCGATAATTCACCCCTCCACTTT.

A few counts support this clonotype. The chain carries TRBV12-3 or TRBV12-4 and TRBJ2-3; the D is unclear. Trimming shortened V by 0 bases and J by 1 base, and 5 bases separated the two germline ends. CDR3 size: 14 residues. This CDR3 is CASSLAGRTDTQYF. CDR3 DNA sequence: TGTGCCAGCAGTTTAGCAGGACGCACAGATACGCAGTATTTT.

The chain carries TRBV5-1 and TRBJ2-1, with a tentative D call TRBD2 (6 bases). Germline V gives CDR1 SGHRS, CDR2 YFSETQ. The CDR3 totals 13 residues. With 0 bases removed from V and 7 bases from J, the gap between germline ends came to 8 bases. CDR3 nucleotides: TGCGCCAGCAGCTTGGACGGGGGAAATGAGCAGTTCTTC. Protein product: CASSLDGGNEQFF.

The chain employs TRBV6-6 and TRBJ1-1, with D perhaps matching TRBD1 (5 bases). The CDR3 contains 13 residues. The V gene's germline CDR1 is MNHNY and CDR2 SVGAGI (reference sequence). The V end was cut by 5 bases, the J end by 1 base, with 8 bases between. This chain's CDR3 is CASSDGQNTEAFF. For the CDR3, the DNA is TGTGCCAGCAGTGACGGACAGAACACTGAAGCTTTCTTT.

V is TRBV6-1 and J is TRBJ1-5; D gene ambiguous. The germline V gene encodes CDR1 MNHNS and CDR2 SASEGT. There are 15 residues in the CDR3. The V gene lost 2 bases and the J gene lost 7 bases, with 15 bases spanning the gap. The CDR3 DNA sequence: TGTGCCAGCAGTGAACGTGGCCCCGGAGGCCAGCCCCAGCATTTT. This sequence encodes CASSERGPGGQPQHF.

The rearrangement joins TRBV12-3 or TRBV12-4 to TRBJ2-7; possibly TRBD1 for D (5 bases). Trimming took 5 bases from V and 2 from J, leaving 13 bases between them. There are 14 residues in the CDR3. The chain's CDR3 is CASSQTALAYEQYF. CDR3 nucleotide sequence: TGTGCCAGCAGTCAGACAGCCCTCGCCTACGAGCAGTACTTC.

This chain connects TRBV20-1 to TRBJ2-1, with D perhaps TRBD1 (6 bases). CDR3 length: 16 amino acids. In germline, CDR1 is DFQATT, CDR2 SNEGSKA (reference sequence). Trimming left V 1 base short and J 1 base short, with 14 bases between. CDR3 in amino acids: CSARGWTVGSYNEQFF. DNA of the CDR3: TGCAGTGCTAGAGGGTGGACAGTCGGGTCCTACAATGAGCAGTTCTTC.

The chain joins TRBV30 to TRBJ1-5; a possible D gene is TRBD1 (5 bases). The CDR3 totals 13 residues. V lost 0 bases to trimming and J lost 7 bases, with 10 bases between them. Germline CDR1 GTSNPN, CDR2 SVGIG (reference sequence). CDR3 region: CAWSVAGNQPQHF. CDR3 DNA sequence: TGTGCCTGGAGTGTAGCAGGGAACCAGCCCCAGCATTTT.

This clonotype was recorded a few times. This chain links TRBV12-3 or TRBV12-4 with TRBJ1-5, with TRBD1 as a possible D gene (5 bases). V was trimmed by 4 bases and J by 9 bases, leaving 13 bases between them. CDR3 length: 13 amino acids. The DNA of the CDR3 is TGTGCCAGCAGTTACTTTCAGGGAATGCCCCAGCATTTT. Protein product: CASSYFQGMPQHF.

The rearrangement joins TRBV19 to TRBJ1-2; D is unclear. V was clipped by 4 bases and J by 4 bases, with 16 bases between them. Germline loops: CDR1 LNHDA, CDR2 SQIVND (reference sequence). This CDR3 comprises 15 residues. CDR3: CASSNGRLASYGYTF. For the CDR3, the DNA is TGTGCCAGTAGTAATGGACGGTTGGCGTCCTATGGCTACACCTTC.

The chain carries TRBV24-1 and TRBJ1-1, with D perhaps TRBD1 (5 bases). Between the trimmed V and J ends, which lost 7 bases and 4 bases, there was a span of 12 bases. The CDR3 runs to 13 residues. Germline CDR1 is KGHDR and CDR2 is SFDVKD. DNA of the CDR3: TGTGCCACCAGGGGGCGGGGCGGCACTGAAGCTTTCTTT. Translated: CATRGRGGTEAFF.

The chain has TRBV2 and TRBJ2-1; 9 bases are shared with TRBD1. This CDR3 comprises 17 residues. The J segment lost 4 bases and the V segment lost 4 bases, leaving 11 bases of the junction unmatched. In germline, CDR1 is SNHLY, CDR2 FYNNEI. CDR3 loop: CASSVYGGQGRYNEQFF. The DNA for the CDR3 is TGTGCCAGCAGTGTCTACGGGGGACAGGGAAGGTACAATGAGCAGTTCTTC.

The J gene is TRBJ1-2, the V gene TRBV6-4; 8 bases match TRBD1. The germline V gene encodes CDR1 MRHNA and CDR2 SNTAGT. With V trimmed by 0 bases and J by 4 bases, 1 base remained unmatched. CDR3 length: 14 residues. The CDR3 protein is CASSDSGQVYGYTF. CDR3 DNA: TGTGCCAGCAGTGACTCGGGACAGGTCTATGGCTACACCTTC.